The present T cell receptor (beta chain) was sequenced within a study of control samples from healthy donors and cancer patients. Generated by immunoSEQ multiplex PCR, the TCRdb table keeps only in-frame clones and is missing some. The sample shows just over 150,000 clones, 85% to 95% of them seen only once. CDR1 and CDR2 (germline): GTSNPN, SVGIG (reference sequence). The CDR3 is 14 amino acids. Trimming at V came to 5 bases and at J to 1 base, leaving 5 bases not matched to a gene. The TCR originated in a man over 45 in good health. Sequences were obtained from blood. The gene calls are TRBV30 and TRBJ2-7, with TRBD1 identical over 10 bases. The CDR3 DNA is TGTGCCTGGTCCCGGGACAGGGGTTCCTACGAGCAGTACTTC. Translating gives CAWSRDRGSYEQYF.